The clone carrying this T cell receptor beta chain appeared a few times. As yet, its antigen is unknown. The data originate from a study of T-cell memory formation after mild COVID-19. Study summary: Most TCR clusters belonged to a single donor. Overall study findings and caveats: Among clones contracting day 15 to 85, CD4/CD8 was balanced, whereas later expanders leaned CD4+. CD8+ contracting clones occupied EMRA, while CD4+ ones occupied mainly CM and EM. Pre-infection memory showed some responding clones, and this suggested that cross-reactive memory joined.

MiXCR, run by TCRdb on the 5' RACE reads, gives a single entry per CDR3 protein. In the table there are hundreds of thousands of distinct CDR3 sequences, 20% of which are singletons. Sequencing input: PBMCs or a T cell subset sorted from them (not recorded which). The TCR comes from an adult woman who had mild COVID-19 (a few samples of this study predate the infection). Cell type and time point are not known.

The CDR3 here is CASSQGGQGNQPQHF. In nucleotides, the CDR3 is TGTGCCAGCAGCCAAGGAGGACAGGGGAATCAGCCCCAGCATTTT. The chain recombines TRBV3-1 with TRBJ1-5; 9 nucleotides line up with TRBD1. Trimming cost V 1 base and J 4 bases; bases outside gene matches: 2. Germline V lookup: CDR1 LGHDT, CDR2 YNNKEL (reference sequence). The CDR3 runs to 15 residues. Using reference TRBV3-1 and TRBJ1-5 for the parts outside the CDR3, the full variable domain is DTAVSQTPKYLVTQMGNDKSIKCEQNLGHDTMYWYKQDSKKFLKIMFSYNNKELIINETVPNRFSPKSPDKAHLNLHINSLELGDSAVYFCASSQGGQGNQPQHFGDGTRLSIL.